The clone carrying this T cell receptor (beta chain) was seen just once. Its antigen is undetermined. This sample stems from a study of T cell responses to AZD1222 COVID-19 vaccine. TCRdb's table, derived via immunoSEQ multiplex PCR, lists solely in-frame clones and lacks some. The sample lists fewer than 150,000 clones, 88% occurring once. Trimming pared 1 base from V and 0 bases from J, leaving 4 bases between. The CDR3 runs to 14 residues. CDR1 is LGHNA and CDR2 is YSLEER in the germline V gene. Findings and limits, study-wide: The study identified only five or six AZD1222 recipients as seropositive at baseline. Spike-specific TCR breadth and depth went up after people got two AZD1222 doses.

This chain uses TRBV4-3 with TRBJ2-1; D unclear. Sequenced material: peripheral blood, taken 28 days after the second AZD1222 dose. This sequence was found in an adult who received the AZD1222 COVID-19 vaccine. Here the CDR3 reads CASSQGDSYNEQFF. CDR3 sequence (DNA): TGCGCCAGCAGCCAAGGGGACTCCTACAATGAGCAGTTCTTC.